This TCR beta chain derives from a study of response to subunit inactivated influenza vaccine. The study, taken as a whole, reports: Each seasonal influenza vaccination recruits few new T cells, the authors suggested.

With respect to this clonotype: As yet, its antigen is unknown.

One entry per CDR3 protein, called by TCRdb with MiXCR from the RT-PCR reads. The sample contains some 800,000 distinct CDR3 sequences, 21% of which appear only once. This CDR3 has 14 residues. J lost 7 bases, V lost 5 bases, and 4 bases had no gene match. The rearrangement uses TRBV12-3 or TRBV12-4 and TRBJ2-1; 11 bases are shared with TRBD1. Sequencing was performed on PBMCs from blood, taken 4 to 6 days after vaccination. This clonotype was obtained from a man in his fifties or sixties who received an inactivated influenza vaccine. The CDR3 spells CASSRDRGKNEQFF. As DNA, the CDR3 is TGTGCCAGCAGTCGGGACAGGGGGAAGAATGAGCAGTTCTTC.